This TCR beta chain was sequenced for a study of CD8+CD57+ T cells in acquired aplastic anemia. Sequencing involved patients with CD8+CD57+ cell expansion previously shown by flow cytometry. Each patient had severe acquired aplastic anemia. Genomic DNA templated the TCR beta VDJ and CDR3 profiling. In TCRdb, the reads were re-called with MiXCR into one record per CDR3 protein. Counted here are 270,000 or so distinct CDR3 sequences, approximately 86% occurring once; the ten biggest clones make up 40% to 55%. Per the germline V gene, CDR1 is SEHNR and CDR2 is FQNEAQ (reference sequence). This CDR3 is 13 amino acids long. A remark on this clonotype: A junction end diverges from the germline sequence, so it may reflect a read error.

This TCR came from a human donor with aplastic anemia. The sequenced material came from sorted CD4+, CD8+, or CD8+CD57+ T cells (not recorded which) from PBMCs. The V call is TRBV7-9, the J call TRBJ2-3; D tentatively reads TRBD1 or TRBD2 (6 bases each). CDR3 region: CASGFGGTGARDF. CDR3 DNA sequence: TGTGCCAGCGGGTTCGGGGGCACAGGTGCGAGGGATTTT.